These T cell receptor beta chains were read from a single sample in a study of Graves' ophthalmopathy and Graves' hyperthyroidism. TCRdb passed the multiplex PCR reads through MiXCR, listing each CDR3 protein once. In the table there are under 250,000 distinct CDR3 sequences, 25% to 30% of which are singletons. The source material was peripheral blood. The receptor source for this set is a man aged 50-60 years with Graves' ophthalmopathy. Both conserved end residues are part of each CDR3. Each record gives: D gene, CDR3 length, V gene, J gene, clone size, CDR3 protein, CDR3 DNA. D genes are given only for firm matches. Only part of the rows carry a size: once, few, many, or a class if the clone is expanded.

TRBD1,14,TRBV30,TRBJ2-7,many,CAWTGTGGRYEQYF,TGTGCCTGGACCGGGACAGGGGGACGCTACGAGCAGTACTTC
-,13,TRBV28,TRBJ2-7,many,CASSSTDSREQYF,TGTGCCAGCAGTTCCACAGACAGCCGCGAGCAGTACTTC
-,15,TRBV6-1,TRBJ2-7,many,CASSEGQGSSYEQYF,TGTGCCAGCAGTGAAGGGCAGGGGAGCTCCTACGAGCAGTACTTC
-,13,TRBV7-2,TRBJ2-7,many,CASSRQTVYEQYF,TGTGCCAGCAGCAGACAGACTGTCTACGAGCAGTACTTC
TRBD2,15,TRBV29-1,TRBJ2-2,many,CSVEDAGANTGELFF,TGCAGCGTTGAAGATGCGGGAGCGAACACCGGGGAGCTGTTTTTT
-,12,TRBV6-5,TRBJ2-7,-,CARKFGYYEQYF,TGTGCCCGCAAGTTCGGTTACTACGAGCAGTACTTC
TRBD1,13,TRBV29-1,TRBJ1-1,many,CSVDRGQLLEAFF,TGCAGCGTTGATAGGGGACAGCTCCTTGAAGCTTTCTTT
-,14,TRBV5-4,TRBJ1-3,many,CASSLEVSGNTIYF,TGTGCCAGCAGCTTGGAGGTTTCTGGAAACACCATATATTTT
-,11,TRBV28,TRBJ1-1,-,CASSLGGAAFF,TGTGCCAGCAGTTTAGGTGGGGCGGCTTTCTTT
-,13,TRBV6-2/TRBV6-3,TRBJ1-1,-,CATKDSSLTEAFF,TGTGCCACCAAGGACTCTAGTCTGACTGAAGCTTTCTTT
-,15,TRBV7-2,TRBJ2-5,-,CASSPKEGLQGVQYF,TGTGCCAGCAGTCCCAAGGAGGGGCTTCAGGGGGTCCAGTACTTC
TRBD2,16,TRBV5-1,TRBJ2-5,many,CASSSPGLAGEETQYF,TGCGCCAGCAGCTCGCCGGGACTAGCGGGAGAAGAGACCCAGTACTTC
TRBD1,13,TRBV12-3/TRBV12-4,TRBJ2-7,-,CASSFAGTGEQYF,TGTGCCAGCAGTTTTGCCGGGACAGGCGAGCAGTACTTC
-,14,TRBV11-3,TRBJ2-5,many,CASSLPGPQETQYF,TGTGCCAGCAGCCTACCGGGGCCTCAAGAGACCCAGTACTTC
-,13,TRBV6-5,TRBJ1-5,many,CASSSWNNQPQHF,TGTGCCAGCAGTTCCTGGAACAATCAGCCCCAGCATTTT